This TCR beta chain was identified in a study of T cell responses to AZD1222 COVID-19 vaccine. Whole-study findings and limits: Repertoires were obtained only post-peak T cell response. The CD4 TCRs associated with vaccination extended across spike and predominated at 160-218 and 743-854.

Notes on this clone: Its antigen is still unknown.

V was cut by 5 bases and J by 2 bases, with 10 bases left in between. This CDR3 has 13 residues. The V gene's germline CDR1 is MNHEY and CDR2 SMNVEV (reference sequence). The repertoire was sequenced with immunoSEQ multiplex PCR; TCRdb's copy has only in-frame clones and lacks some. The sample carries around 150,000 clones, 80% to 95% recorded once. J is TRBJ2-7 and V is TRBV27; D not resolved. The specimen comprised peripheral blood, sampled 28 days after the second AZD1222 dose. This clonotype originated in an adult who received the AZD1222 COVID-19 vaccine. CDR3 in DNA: TGTGCCAGCAGTCTACAACCGGCCTACGAGCAGTACTTC. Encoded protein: CASSLQPAYEQYF.